This TCR beta chain stems from a study of blood T cell repertoires in COVID-19. Study information: Some COVID-19 samples were acute and others convalescent; all came from the United States, Italy and Spain. Sources were T cells, B-cell-depleted T cells, or PBMCs; the material itself was cDNA or gDNA.

Original data processing: Researchers report that nucleated cell counts were estimated from reference gene primer amplification. The repertoire was sequenced with immunoSEQ multiplex PCR; TCRdb's copy has only in-frame clones and lacks some. That table is the source of V, J and clone size, and D and trimming were worked out from the DNA. This sample has roughly 300,000 clones; around 87% occur once, and the top ten carry roughly 7.1%. The CDR3 sequence is 14 residues long. Trimming removed 4 bases from V and 0 bases from J, with 8 bases in between. In germline, CDR1 is LGHNT, CDR2 FRNRAP. The specimen was peripheral blood. The receptor comes from a woman aged 50 to 60 who had recovered from COVID-19. The chain links TRBV12-5 to TRBJ2-3; a possible D gene is TRBD1 (5 bases). CDR3: CASGSDSSTDTQYF. The CDR3 nucleotides read TGTGCTAGTGGTTCCGACAGTAGCACAGATACGCAGTATTTT. Looking up the rest from reference TRBV12-5 and TRBJ2-3 gives the full variable domain: DARVTQTPRHKVTEMGQEVTMRCQPILGHNTVFWYRQTMMQGLELLAYFRNRAPLDDSGMPKDRFSAEMPDATLATLKIQPSEPRDSAVYFCASGSDSSTDTQYFGPGTRLTVL.